This T cell receptor (beta chain) was documented in a study of response to subunit inactivated influenza vaccine. TCRdb redid the calling of the RT-PCR reads with MiXCR, one entry per CDR3 protein. In the table there are some 570,000 distinct CDR3 sequences, 11% of which are singletons. This CDR3 is built from 19 residues. V shed 3 bases, J shed 0 bases, and the junction held 11 bases outside the gene matches. Per germline, CDR1 MDHEN and CDR2 SYDVKM. In addition, the sample was reused for a study of T cells expressing NK-cell markers. In that study: The cDNA for TCR beta came from 5'RACE template switching with UMIs.

The sequences come from PBMCs from blood, collected on the day of vaccination. This clonotype was sampled from a man aged 50-59 years who received an inactivated influenza vaccine. The chain carries TRBV28 and TRBJ2-6; 7 nucleotides match TRBD1. CDR3 in DNA: TGTGCCAGCAGTTTGACCGGACAGGTCCTCTTCTCTGGGGCCAACGTCCTGACTTTC. This codes for CASSLTGQVLFSGANVLTF.